A selection of T cell receptor beta chains follows, all from one sample in a study of T-cell reconstitution after alpha-beta-depleted transplantation in children. TCRdb ran MiXCR on the PCR reads and lists one entry per CDR3 protein. The sample holds 900,000 or so distinct CDR3 sequences; less than 20% are singletons and the top ten take approximately 5%. Sequencing used PBMCs, mostly from graft donor cells, obtained 360 days after TCRalphabeta/CD19-depleted stem cell transplant. These TCRs come from a male patient aged 10 to 17 who had a stem cell transplant for acute lymphoblastic leukemia, so the T cells may come from the graft donor. Both conserved end residues are part of each CDR3. A D gene is named only where the DNA matches it firmly. Where a row states a size, it is once, few, many or the class of an expanded clone; other rows omit it.

d_call j_call v_call clone_size cdr3_nt cdr3_aa
TRBD2 TRBJ2-1 TRBV13 . TGTGCCAGCAGCTTAACGGGAGGTTTTTACAATGAGCAGTTCTTC CASSLTGGFYNEQFF
. TRBJ2-7 TRBV27 few TGTGCCAGCAGTTTAGGGCCTGCAGCGAACTACGAGCAGTACTTC CASSLGPAANYEQYF
TRBD1 TRBJ1-5 TRBV6-4 . TGTGCCAGCAGTATTACAGGGGGCGAGGGTCAGCCCCAGCATTTT CASSITGGEGQPQHF
TRBD2 TRBJ2-2 TRBV27 . TGTGCCAGCAGTTTATCTCCCCTGATTCTGGGGACTAGTAGGAGCACCGGGGAGCTGTTTTTT CASSLSPLILGTSRSTGELFF
. TRBJ1-5 TRBV20-1 . TGCAGTGCTAGAGAATATACGAGGTTGAGCAATCAGCCCCAGCATTTT CSAREYTRLSNQPQHF
TRBD1 TRBJ1-5 TRBV7-2 . TGTGCCTCAGGGGGCGTAGTAAGCAATCAGCCCCAGCATTTT CASGGVVSNQPQHF
TRBD2 TRBJ2-7 TRBV27 . TGTGCCAGCAGTCCAGGACTAGCGGGAGTGGGAGACGAGCAGTACTTC CASSPGLAGVGDEQYF
. TRBJ2-5 TRBV6-5 . TGTGCCAGCAGTTACTCGTCAAACGTCAGACAAGAGACCCAGTACTTC CASSYSSNVRQETQYF
TRBD2 TRBJ2-1 TRBV11-3 . TGTGCCAGCAGCCCCGTAGCGGGAGGCCCCAACAATGAGCAGTTCTTC CASSPVAGGPNNEQFF
TRBD2 TRBJ2-1 TRBV4-2 few TGTGCCAGCAGCCGTCTACTAGCGGGAGAGGAGTCCGAGCAGTTCTTC CASSRLLAGEESEQFF
TRBD1 TRBJ1-1 TRBV18 . TGTGCCAGCTCAACGGACAGGGGAGGTTTCACTGAAGCTTTCTTT CASSTDRGGFTEAFF
. TRBJ2-6 TRBV4-2 . TGTGCCAGCAGCCAAGAGGGGAACTCTGGGGCCAACGTCCTGACTTTC CASSQEGNSGANVLTF
. TRBJ1-1 TRBV15 . TGTGCCACCAGCAGAGATCTGGCGACAGTTGAAGCTTTCTTT CATSRDLATVEAFF
TRBD1 TRBJ1-2 TRBV14 few TGTGCCAGCAGCCAAGATCGGACAGGGGCCCACTACTATGGCTACACCTTC CASSQDRTGAHYYGYTF
. TRBJ2-4 TRBV20-1 . TGCAGTGCTAGAGAATTCTCCCACGAAAACATTCAGTACTTC CSAREFSHENIQYF
. TRBJ2-1 TRBV20-1 . TGCAGTGCTAGGTCAGGAGTATACTTCGATGAGCAGTTCTTC CSARSGVYFDEQFF
. TRBJ2-3 TRBV5-1 many TGCGCCAGCAGCTTGGGTGAGCGGTCTAGCACAGATACGCAGTATTTT CASSLGERSSTDTQYF
TRBD1 TRBJ2-7 TRBV7-9 few TGTGCCAGCAGCCCGCGGACAGGGTCCTGGTTATACGAGCAGTACTTC CASSPRTGSWLYEQYF
. TRBJ2-5 TRBV10-3 few TGTGCCATCAGTGAAGGAATAGGCAGCGCAAGAGAGACCCAGTACTTC CAISEGIGSARETQYF
. TRBJ2-5 TRBV29-1 many TGCAGCGTCGTACGTTCCCCAGGCCCAGAGACCCAGTACTTC CSVVRSPGPETQYF
. TRBJ2-3 TRBV12-3/TRBV12-4 once TGTGCCAGCACCTCTACTCTGGAAGATAAGCAGTATTTT CASTSTLEDKQYF
. TRBJ2-3 TRBV5-1 many TGCGCCAGCAGCTCGGCGAGACCCACAGATACGCAGTATTTT CASSSARPTDTQYF
. TRBJ2-3 TRBV7-8 few TGTGCCAGCAGCTTTAGGGATACCCAATACAGCGCAGATACGCAGTATTTT CASSFRDTQYSADTQYF
. TRBJ2-1 TRBV7-9 . TGTGCCAGCAGCCCGGACTTAAATTGGAATGAGCAGTTCTTC CASSPDLNWNEQFF
TRBD2 TRBJ2-3 TRBV27 many TGTGCCAGCAGTTTCCTAGCGGGAGTGACAGATACGCAGTATTTT CASSFLAGVTDTQYF